This paragraph reports one T cell receptor (beta chain). In this sample, this clone turned up a few times. Its antigen is currently not known. No much larger clone is present one base from it, and per-base qualities are unavailable. The data originate from a study of T cell responses to AZD1222 COVID-19 vaccine (dated by TCRdb to the early 2020s). Background on the whole study: AZD1222 recipients given second doses at about 4 weeks or at about 12 weeks were pooled, since spike-specific TCR depth and breadth were not found to differ between the two schedules. A total of more than 230 trial participants underwent TCR sequencing, of whom about 210 had received two doses of AZD1222 and roughly 26 had received two doses of the MenACWY control vaccine. Enrollment into the trials was organized by age into subgroups of 18-55, 56-69 and 70-plus years, and those subgroups contained 148, 28 and 57 TCR-sequenced participants, respectively.

The time point label, read with the paper, signifies: baseline before first vaccination. Vaccinee samples came from UK trials COV001 and COV002, including a single-blind randomized controlled phase 2/3 trial of AZD1222 (ChAdOx1 nCoV-19) in healthy adults. For TCRbeta chain sequencing, PBMC samples were collected from trial participants at day 0 and at day 28 after the second dose. Reading from cysteine to phenylalanine, the CDR3 counts 15 amino acids. Only the CDR3 portion is preserved as DNA: 45 bases, with reading frame beginning at the first base. V is reduced by 1 base and J by 3 bases, leaving a spacing of 13 bases between them. CDR1 and CDR2 were assigned from the germline V gene as SGHDN and FVKESK. The study at large found these results: Conclusions about previously exposed vaccinees were limited because only six AZD1222 recipients were SARS-CoV-2 seropositive at baseline. The 56-69-year group was small, and its depth increase did not reach significance, likely because of low power. The vaccine-associated CD4 TCRs covered the entire spike protein, and the dominant responses fell in regions 160-218 and 743-854. Epitopes outside the regions mutated in the B.1.351 and B.1.1.7 variants were reportedly recognized by nearly half of the unique spike-specific TCRs. Because no day 14 peak-response samples were available, repertoires were characterized only after the peak T cell response. A significant rise in spike-specific TCR breadth and depth was observed after two AZD1222 doses relative to day 0 and relative to MenACWY recipients. Participants were mostly white British, with more females than males. The authors suggested clonal diversity may have been underestimated.

The CDR3 regions of human TCRbeta chains were analyzed by immunosequencing. On the study's bioinformatics: Repertoire TCRs were matched against a reference library of SARS-CoV-2-specific TCRs generated with the MIRA antigen-specificity platform. Breadth was defined as the fraction of unique TCRs that were SARS-CoV-2-associated. Depth was defined as the fraction of total T cells that were SARS-CoV-2-associated. Each spike-specific TCR was assigned to its reactive spike region and to a CD4 or CD8 class using the MIRA data. Log10-transformed breadth and depth values were compared by one-way ANOVA with Sidak's multiple comparisons tests. Not all clones reach the TCRdb copy of this immuneACCESS table, which keeps in-frame sequences only. Checked studies attribute under half of the gap to unresolved V genes and leave the rest unexplained. The V and J calls and clone size come from that table; D and trimming were worked out from the DNA. The table for this sample lists about 79,000 clones; more than 70% of them were counted only once. The ten most abundant clones make up around 20% of the sample.

The sample in question was peripheral blood, obtained on day 0 of AZD1222 vaccination. Recombination linked TRBV14 to TRBJ2-7, and perhaps TRBD1 as D gene, on 5 matching bases. The TCR sequence derives from an adult in good health. CDR3 loop: CASSQGQNQGYEQYF. The sequenced DNA: TGTGCCAGCAGCCAAGGACAGAACCAGGGCTACGAGCAGTACTTC.